Following are 26 T cell receptor beta chains from one sample sequenced in a study of shared T cell receptors in the human thymus (dated by TCRdb to about 2021). Libraries came from the immunoSEQ multiplex PCR assay. What TCRdb holds here is the immuneACCESS table cut down to in-frame rearrangements. Part of the clones is not present; checked against another copy, under half of the missing clones reflect an unresolved V gene, and the others are unexplained. A total of hundreds of thousands of clones appear in this sample, 80% to 90% of them only once. The ten largest clones represent roughly 0.01% of the sample. These records were also assigned to another study, of human thymus T cells.

The sequencing input was thymocytes. The receptors originated from a girl under two years old with a congenital heart defect. Donor details come from another sample of the same person, matched by shared clones.

This sequence joins TRBV7-8 and TRBJ2-5; 7 bases are shared with TRBD1. CDR1 is SGHVS, CDR2 FQNEAQ, per germline. Trimming cost V 2 bases and J 4 bases; bases outside gene matches: 7. The CDR3 consists of 15 residues. CDR3 sequence (DNA): TGTGCCAGCAGCTTATGTGACAGGGAAGGAGAGACCCAGTACTTC. Encoded protein: CASSLCDREGETQYF.

The chain couples TRBV5-1 to TRBJ1-1, with a possible D match to TRBD1 (5 bases). From germline, CDR1 is SGHRS and CDR2 YFSETQ. Trimming removed 2 bases at V and 2 bases at J, with 7 bases between. The CDR3 sequence is 13 residues long. The CDR3 here is CASSFDSNTEAFF. For the CDR3, the DNA is TGCGCCAGCAGCTTCGACAGTAACACTGAAGCTTTCTTT.

The chain combines TRBV15 with TRBJ1-4, with no clear D. Germline values: CDR1 LNHNV, CDR2 YYDKDF (reference sequence). Between the trimmed V and J ends, which lost 0 bases and 7 bases, there was a span of 9 bases. The CDR3 loop spans 14 amino acids. The CDR3 DNA is TGTGCCACCAGCAGAGACCTCTCGAGTGAAAAACTGTTTTTT. This codes for CATSRDLSSEKLFF.

The rearrangement uses TRBV28 and TRBJ1-5; tentatively, D is TRBD1 (6 bases). Between the trimmed V and J ends, which lost 6 bases and 3 bases, there was a span of 12 bases. This CDR3 comprises 14 residues. CDR1 is MDHEN, CDR2 SYDVKM, per germline. The CDR3 protein is CASSNDRFNQPQHF. CDR3 in DNA: TGTGCCAGCAGCAACGACAGGTTCAATCAGCCCCAGCATTTT.

V gene TRBV4-1 combines with J gene TRBJ1-2; the D gene is possibly TRBD1 (5 bases). The CDR3 loop spans 17 amino acids. V dropped 0 bases and J dropped 4 bases, with 18 bases sitting between them. The V gene's germline CDR1 is MGHRA and CDR2 YSYEKL. In DNA, the CDR3 is TGCGCCAGCAGCCAAGACGCCTACGGGGGGAGTAGCTATGGCTACACCTTC. This encodes CASSQDAYGGSSYGYTF.

The chain uses TRBV27 and TRBJ1-5, with D perhaps matching TRBD1 (6 bases). CDR1 MNHEY and CDR2 SMNVEV come from the germline V gene (reference sequence). Trimming pared 6 bases from V and 2 bases from J, leaving 17 bases between. This CDR3 contains 16 residues. The CDR3 coding sequence is TGTGCCAGCAGGGGAAACGGGACACGGCGCAATCAGCCCCAGCATTTT. Translated, it gives CASRGNGTRRNQPQHF.

The chain carries TRBV5-6 and TRBJ1-1; 7 bases are a match to TRBD1. Germline V gene data show CDR1 as SGHDT and CDR2 as YYEEEE. This CDR3 contains 12 residues. The V gene end was trimmed by 3 bases and the J gene end by 4 bases; junction bases not matched to a gene: 0. The CDR3, as DNA: TGTGCCAGCAGCTCAGGGGGCACTGAAGCTTTCTTT. It encodes CASSSGGTEAFF.

As regards this clone: This CDR3 is also generated by other DNA sequences in the sample. The rearrangement links TRBV2 to TRBJ1-6, with a possible D match to TRBD1 (5 bases). V lost 3 bases and J 7 bases, leaving 10 bases between the germline ends. This CDR3 has 14 residues. CDR1 SNHLY and CDR2 FYNNEI come from the germline V gene. CDR3: CASSDRQSNSPLHF. The CDR3 region has the DNA TGTGCCAGCAGTGATAGACAGTCAAATTCACCCCTCCACTTT.

The chain is built from TRBV19 and TRBJ1-5; TRBD1 agrees at 7 bases. V gave up 5 bases and J gave up 5 bases; unmatched junction bases: 9. CDR1 and CDR2 from the germline V gene are LNHDA and SQIVND (reference sequence). The CDR3 has 15 residues. CDR3 region: CASSVDRAGDQPQHF. CDR3 DNA: TGTGCCAGTAGTGTTGACAGGGCAGGCGATCAGCCCCAGCATTTT.

This clone has only one observation. The chain carries TRBV18 and TRBJ1-2, with 7 bases fitting TRBD1. Germline CDR1 KGHSH, CDR2 LQKENI. The junction had 6 bases not matched to a gene; V was cut back by 2 bases and J by 3 bases. The CDR3 is made up of 15 amino acids. The CDR3 coding sequence is TGTGCCAGCTCACCAGCCTGGGACAGCTACTATGGCTACACCTTC. Residues: CASSPAWDSYYGYTF.

The CDR3 DNA follows: TGTGCCAGCAGCCAGGGACAGGGCTACACCTTC. It specifies CASSQGQGYTF. The chain combines TRBV16 with TRBJ1-2; 7 bases are a match to TRBD1. V trimming: 3 bases; J trimming: 8 bases; junction bases outside the gene matches: 0. The germline V gene encodes CDR1 KGHSY and CDR2 FQNENV. The length of the CDR3 is 11 residues.

The chain carries TRBV6-5 and TRBJ1-1, with D perhaps TRBD1 (5 bases). Trimming stripped 5 bases from V and 6 bases from J, with 19 bases between. CDR3 length: 15 residues. CDR1 is MNHEY, CDR2 SVGAGI, per germline. The CDR3 loop is CASSHLQGTHPEAFF. The CDR3 DNA follows: TGTGCCAGCAGTCACCTCCAGGGCACCCACCCTGAAGCTTTCTTT.

J is TRBJ1-1 and V is TRBV19; D is ambiguous. Germline V gene sequence: CDR1 LNHDA, CDR2 SQIVND (reference sequence). V was shortened by 1 base and J by 8 bases, with 14 bases between the two germline ends. This CDR3 comprises 14 residues. The CDR3 spells CASSIVSQEREAFF. As DNA, the CDR3 is TGTGCCAGTAGTATAGTGAGCCAGGAAAGGGAAGCTTTCTTT.

This clone was found a few times. The V gene is TRBV5-1, the J gene TRBJ2-7; 7 positions match TRBD1. V lost 0 bases, J lost 3 bases, and 9 bases stayed unmatched. Germline CDR1 and CDR2: SGHRS and YFSETQ. The CDR3 sequence is 16 residues long. Here the CDR3 DNA reads TGCGCCAGCAGCTTGGCCGTTGGGGACAGATACTACGAGCAGTACTTC. As protein: CASSLAVGDRYYEQYF.

The chain is built from TRBV5-1 and TRBJ1-1, with D hard to call. The CDR3 runs to 17 residues. Trimming stripped 3 bases from V and 1 base from J, with 19 bases between. Germline values: CDR1 SGHRS, CDR2 YFSETQ. The CDR3 region is CASSWAPEQKTNTEAFF. The CDR3 DNA follows: TGCGCCAGCAGCTGGGCCCCAGAACAGAAAACGAACACTGAAGCTTTCTTT. The variable domain in full, completed from reference TRBV5-1 and TRBJ1-1, reads KAGVTQTPRYLIKTRGQQVTLSCSPISGHRSVSWYQQTPGQGLQFLFEYFSETQRNKGNFPGRFSGRQFSNSRSEMNVSTLELGDSALYLCASSWAPEQKTNTEAFFGQGTRLTVV.

The chain recombines TRBV7-9 with TRBJ1-2; TRBD1 matches at 8 bases. V shed 3 bases and J 6 bases; nucleotides not matched to a gene: 3. The CDR3 contains 13 residues. Per the germline V gene, CDR1 is SEHNR and CDR2 is FQNEAQ (reference sequence). CDR3 sequence reads: CASSFLQGDGYTF. The CDR3 region has the DNA TGTGCCAGCAGCTTTTTACAGGGGGATGGCTACACCTTC. Combining the CDR3 with reference TRBV7-9 and TRBJ1-2 gives the whole variable domain DTGVSQNPRHKITKRGQNVTFRCDPISEHNRLYWYRQTLGQGPEFLTYFQNEAQLEKSRLLSDRFSAERPKGSFSTLEIQRTEQGDSAMYLCASSFLQGDGYTFGSGTRLTVV.

Notes on this clone: The sample contains more than one DNA sequence encoding this CDR3. The chain couples TRBV27 to TRBJ2-3; D gene ambiguous. CDR1 and CDR2 (germline): MNHEY, SMNVEV (reference sequence). This CDR3 comprises 12 residues. Trimming took 6 bases from V and 2 from J, leaving 6 bases between them. CDR3 nucleotide sequence: TGTGCCAGCAGCCCTTCCACAGATACGCAGTATTTT. It yields the protein CASSPSTDTQYF.

The chain employs TRBV6-1 and TRBJ2-6, with 10 nucleotides matching TRBD2. The CDR3 sequence is 17 residues long. CDR1 MNHNS and CDR2 SASEGT come from the germline V gene. V lost 4 bases to trimming and J lost 3 bases; unmatched junction nucleotides: 6. CDR3 in DNA: TGTGCCAGCAGTGTCAGCGGGGGGGCGGATGGGGCCAACGTCCTGACTTTC. Translated, it gives CASSVSGGADGANVLTF.

CDR3 coding DNA: TGTGCCTGGTGTTGGCATCCGAATGAAAAACTGTTTTTT. This gives the protein CAWCWHPNEKLFF. V gene TRBV30 combines with J gene TRBJ1-4; unclear D gene. The CDR3 consists of 13 residues. Germline values: CDR1 GTSNPN, CDR2 SVGIG (reference sequence). Trimming took off 5 bases at V and 5 bases at J, with 12 bases between the two ends.

For the CDR3, the DNA is TGCGCCAGCAGCCAAGGGTGCCGGAGAGAAGCCTCTGGGGCCAACGTCCTGACTTTC. Translating gives CASSQGCRREASGANVLTF. The chain has TRBV4-1 and TRBJ2-6; D uncertain. The V end was cut by 1 base, the J end by 0 bases, with 16 bases between. The CDR3 contains 19 residues. The germline V gene encodes CDR1 MGHRA and CDR2 YSYEKL.

This chain uses TRBV11-2 with TRBJ2-1, with 7 bases matching TRBD2. V lost 5 bases and J lost 0; bases outside the gene matches: 16. The germline CDR1 and CDR2 sequences are SGHAT and FQNNGV. The CDR3 runs to 19 residues. The CDR3 DNA sequence: TGTGCCAGCAGCCCCCACAGCGAGATTAGCGGGCCCTCCTACAATGAGCAGTTCTTC. Translation: CASSPHSEISGPSYNEQFF.

A remark on this clone: A junction end diverges from the germline sequence, so it may reflect a read error. This chain connects TRBV6-1 to TRBJ2-3; 7 nucleotides agree with TRBD1. The CDR3 has 14 amino acids. The germline gives CDR1 MNHNS, CDR2 SASEGT. The CDR3 sequence: CASNETGATDTQYF. CDR3 DNA sequence: TGTGCCAGCAATGAAACAGGGGCGACAGATACGCAGTATTTT.

This clone was seen only once. The CDR3 sequence is CASSQQGVHTEAFF. The DNA for the CDR3 is TGTGCCAGCAGCCAACAGGGGGTTCACACTGAAGCTTTCTTT. The V gene is TRBV7-8, the J gene TRBJ1-1, with TRBD1 matching 8 bases. Germline V gene lookup returns CDR1 SGHVS and CDR2 FQNEAQ. The CDR3 length is 14 residues. Trimming at V came to 5 bases and at J to 3 bases, leaving 5 bases not matched to a gene.

The V call is TRBV7-6, the J call TRBJ2-3; 7 bases agree with TRBD2. The CDR3 has 21 residues. The V gene's germline CDR1 is SGHVS and CDR2 FNYEAQ. With 5 bases clipped from V and 2 bases from J, the junction kept 25 bases outside the gene matches. CDR3 nucleotide sequence: TGTGCCAGCAGCCCGCTCGGGGGGAGGCGGGGACCCCCGGCGGACACAGATACGCAGTATTTT. It codes for CASSPLGGRRGPPADTDTQYF.

This clone showed up just a few times. The V and J genes are TRBV7-9 and TRBJ2-5; 8 nucleotides align to TRBD2. Trimming removed 4 bases from V and 4 bases from J; junction bases left unmatched: 14. The CDR3 totals 17 residues. CDR1 SEHNR and CDR2 FQNEAQ come from the germline V gene (reference sequence). CDR3 loop: CASSSEICSGAGETQYF. The CDR3 nucleotides read TGTGCCAGCAGCTCCGAGATATGTAGCGGGGCGGGAGAGACCCAGTACTTC.

There are a few counts of this clone. V usage is TRBV28 and J usage is TRBJ1-1; 7 bases align to TRBD1. From germline, CDR1 is MDHEN and CDR2 SYDVKM. With 3 bases clipped from V and 4 bases from J, the junction kept 8 bases outside the gene matches. The CDR3 is 15 residues long. The CDR3 region is CASSLGQGVRTEAFF. CDR3 in DNA: TGTGCCAGCAGTTTGGGGCAGGGGGTACGCACTGAAGCTTTCTTT.